This T cell receptor beta chain stems from a study of shared clonotypes between healthy human individuals. Study-wide points: Blood was the only sampled material, and tissue repertoires likely differ.

Here immunoSEQ multiplex PCR was the method, and the copy in TCRdb shows in-frame clones only, minus some. Of approximately 740,000 clones detected, more than 85% appear once; the ten largest clones hold more than 20%. To note about this clone: Its antigen is not identified.

CDR3 size: 15 residues. V lost 1 base, J lost 7 bases, and 13 bases lay in between. CDR1 is MGHRA and CDR2 is YSYEKL in the germline V gene. Terminally differentiated effector memory CD45RA+ cells were excluded from the naive CD8 cells, which were CD45RO-negative and positively selected for CCR7. The sequenced sample consisted of naive CD8+ T cells sorted from blood. This clonotype was sampled from a man aged 25 to 40 in good health. The V gene is TRBV4-1, the J gene TRBJ1-4; D remains ambiguous. CDR3 coding DNA: TGCGCCAGCAGCCAAGGAGGCAGTGGACGTGAAAAACTGTTTTTT. Protein sequence: CASSQGGSGREKLFF.